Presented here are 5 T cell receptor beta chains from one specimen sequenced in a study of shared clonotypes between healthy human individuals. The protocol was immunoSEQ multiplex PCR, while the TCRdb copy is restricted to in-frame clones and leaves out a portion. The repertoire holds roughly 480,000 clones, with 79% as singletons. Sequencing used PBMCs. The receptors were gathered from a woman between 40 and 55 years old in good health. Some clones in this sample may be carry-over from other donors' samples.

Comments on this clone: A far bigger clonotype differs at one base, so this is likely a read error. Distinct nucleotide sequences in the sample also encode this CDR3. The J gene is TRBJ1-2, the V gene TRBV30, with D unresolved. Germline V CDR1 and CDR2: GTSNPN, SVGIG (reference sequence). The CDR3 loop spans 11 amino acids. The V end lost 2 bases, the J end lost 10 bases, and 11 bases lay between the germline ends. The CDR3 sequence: CAWSSPADYTF. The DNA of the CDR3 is TGTGCCTGGAGTTCCCCCGCGGACTACACCTTC.

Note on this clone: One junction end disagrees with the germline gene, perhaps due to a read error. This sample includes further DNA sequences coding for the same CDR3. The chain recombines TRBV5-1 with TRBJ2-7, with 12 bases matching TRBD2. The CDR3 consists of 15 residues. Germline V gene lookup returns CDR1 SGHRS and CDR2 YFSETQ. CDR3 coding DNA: TGCGCCAGCAGCAAACAGAGACTAGCGGGAGACGAGCAATACTTC. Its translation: CASSKQRLAGDEQYF.

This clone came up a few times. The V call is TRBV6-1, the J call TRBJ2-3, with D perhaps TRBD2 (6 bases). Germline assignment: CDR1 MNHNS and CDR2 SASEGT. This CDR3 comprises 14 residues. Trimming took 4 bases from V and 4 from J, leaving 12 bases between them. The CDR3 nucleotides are TGTGCCAGCAGTGCGGGAGCGGTAGCAGATACGCAGTATTTT. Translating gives CASSAGAVADTQYF.

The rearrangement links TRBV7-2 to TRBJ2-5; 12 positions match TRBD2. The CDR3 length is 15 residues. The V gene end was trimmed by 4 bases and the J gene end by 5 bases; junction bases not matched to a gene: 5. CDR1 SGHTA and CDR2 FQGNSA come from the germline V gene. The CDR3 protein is CASSYAGTSGETQYF. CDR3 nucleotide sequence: TGTGCCAGCAGCTACGCCGGGACTAGCGGGGAGACCCAGTACTTC.

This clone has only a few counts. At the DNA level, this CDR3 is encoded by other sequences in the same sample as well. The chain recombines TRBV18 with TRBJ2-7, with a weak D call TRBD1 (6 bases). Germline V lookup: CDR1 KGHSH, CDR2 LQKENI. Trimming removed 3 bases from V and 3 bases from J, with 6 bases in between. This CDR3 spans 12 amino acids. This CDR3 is CASSPTGYEQYF. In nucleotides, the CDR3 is TGTGCCAGCTCACCGACAGGCTACGAGCAGTACTTC.